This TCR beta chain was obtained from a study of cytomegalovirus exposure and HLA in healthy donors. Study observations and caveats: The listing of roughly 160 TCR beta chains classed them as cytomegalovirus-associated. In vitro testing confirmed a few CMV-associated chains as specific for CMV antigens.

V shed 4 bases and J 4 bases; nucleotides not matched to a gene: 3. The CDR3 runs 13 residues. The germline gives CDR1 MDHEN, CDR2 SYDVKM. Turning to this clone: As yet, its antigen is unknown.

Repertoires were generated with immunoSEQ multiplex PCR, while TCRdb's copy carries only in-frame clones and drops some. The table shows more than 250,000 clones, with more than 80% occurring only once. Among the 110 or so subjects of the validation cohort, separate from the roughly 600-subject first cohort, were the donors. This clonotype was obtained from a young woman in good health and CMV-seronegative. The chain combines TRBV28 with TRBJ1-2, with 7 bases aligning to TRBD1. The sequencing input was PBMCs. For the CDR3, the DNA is TGTGCCAGCAGTTCCGGGACAGCCTATGGCTACACCTTC. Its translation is CASSSGTAYGYTF.